This passage covers 22 T cell receptor beta chains from one sample sequenced in a study of CXCR3-negative and CXCR3-positive naive CD8 T cells. General study points: The TRB CDR3s that CXCR3-positive naive cells carried were more hydrophobic than those of CXCR3-negative naive cells.

5' RACE with UMI labels generated the TRB cDNA libraries. Reanalyzing the 5' RACE reads, TCRdb keeps one entry per CDR3 protein, without DNA. This sample's table reports about 120,000 distinct CDR3 sequences. The antigens of these receptors remain unknown. The sequencing sample was made of naive CXCR3+ CD8+ T cells from blood. Subset specified: CD45RO-CCR7+CD27+CD95- naive CD8+ T cells expressing CXCR3 (TNR3+). These receptors all stem from a human donor in good health. Some clones in this sample may be carry-over from other donors' samples.

This chain uses TRBV7-8 with TRBJ2-2; as DNA is missing, the TRBD1 call by TCRdb cannot be tested. The CDR3 loop spans 16 amino acids. From germline, CDR1 is SGHVS and CDR2 FQNEAQ. The CDR3 spells CASSGPGTPNTGELFF.

The gene calls are TRBV20-1 and TRBJ1-2; the TCRdb call, TRBD1, lacks DNA for checking. Germline V gives CDR1 DFQATT, CDR2 SNEGSKA (reference sequence). This CDR3 is 14 amino acids long. The chain's CDR3 is CSARDVPDTYGYTF.

The rearrangement uses TRBV28 and TRBJ2-5; the D gene TCRdb calls, TRBD2, cannot be checked with no DNA. CDR1 and CDR2 (germline): MDHEN, SYDVKM. The CDR3 is made up of 15 amino acids. The CDR3 protein is CASRSSGQYQETEYF.

This chain joins TRBV20-1 and TRBJ2-1; TCRdb's D call of TRBD2 is untestable without DNA. The CDR3 is made up of 15 amino acids. CDR1 is DFQATT, CDR2 SNEGSKA, per germline (reference sequence). CDR3 sequence reads: CSATIAGGAYNEQFF.

This rearrangement joins TRBV19 to TRBJ1-5; TCRdb proposes TRBD1, but this gene call is untestable without DNA. Germline values: CDR1 LNHDA, CDR2 SQIVND (reference sequence). The CDR3 has 20 amino acids. CDR3 sequence: CASSMGPRRGTGVCNQPQHF.

The V call is TRBV15, the J call TRBJ2-3. Germline-derived CDR1 and CDR2 are LNHNV and YYDKDF (reference sequence). The CDR3 sequence is 13 residues long. The CDR3 region is CATSRTFTDTQYF.

The chain employs TRBV6-5 and TRBJ2-1; no DNA is available, so the TRBD2 call from TCRdb remains unchecked. The CDR3 runs 19 residues. Germline V gene data show CDR1 as MNHEY and CDR2 as SVGAGI. CDR3 amino acids: CASSYFLAGEMGRYNEQFF.

This CDR3 reads CAISYGGVAEYEQYF. The chain combines TRBV10-3 with TRBJ2-7; TCRdb picks TRBD2, but there is no DNA to check that call. The germline V gene encodes CDR1 ENHRY and CDR2 SYGVKD. The CDR3 extends over 15 amino acids.

The chain recombines TRBV3-1 with TRBJ2-7; TCRdb's assignment of TRBD1 cannot be checked, as there is no DNA. Germline lookup yields CDR1 LGHDT and CDR2 YNNKEL (reference sequence). CDR3 size: 16 residues. The CDR3 region is CASSQDFGGQFYEQYF.

The chain couples TRBV29-1 to TRBJ1-2; TCRdb's D call, TRBD1, is unchecked because there is no DNA. CDR1 is SQVTM and CDR2 is ANQGSEA in the germline V gene. The CDR3 runs 14 residues. The chain's CDR3 is CSVEAVERGYGYTF.

The V call is TRBV28, the J call TRBJ2-7; TCRdb indicates TRBD2, and absent DNA this call remains unverified. The CDR3 is made up of 12 amino acids. Germline V gives CDR1 MDHEN, CDR2 SYDVKM. The CDR3 is CASSLPGLTGYF.

The CDR3 loop is CASSLGLAGGYNEQFF. V gene TRBV5-1 combines with J gene TRBJ2-1; TCRdb indicates TRBD2, and absent DNA this call remains unverified. This CDR3 contains 16 residues. Germline V CDR1 and CDR2: SGHRS, YFSETQ.

V is TRBV27 and J is TRBJ2-3; there is no DNA to check the TCRdb D call of TRBD1. In germline, CDR1 is MNHEY, CDR2 SMNVEV (reference sequence). The length of the CDR3 is 17 residues. CDR3 residues: CASSPRTGSTPTDTQYF.

The V and J genes are TRBV5-5 and TRBJ2-3; TCRdb's D call of TRBD1 is untestable without DNA. The CDR3 spans 16 residues. CDR1 SGHKS and CDR2 YYEKEE come from the germline V gene (reference sequence). The CDR3: CASSPDRGGFTDTQYF.

The V gene is TRBV19, the J gene TRBJ2-1; TCRdb picks TRBD1, but there is no DNA to check that call. CDR3 length: 13 amino acids. The germline V gene has CDR1 LNHDA and CDR2 SQIVND (reference sequence). The CDR3 here is CASSHRGSNEQFF.

This chain connects TRBV12-3 or TRBV12-4 to TRBJ2-2. The CDR3 length is 15 residues. The CDR3 protein is CASSFSGLDSGELFF.

The chain employs TRBV5-1 and TRBJ2-2. This CDR3 has 13 residues. CDR1 and CDR2 (germline): SGHRS, YFSETQ. The CDR3: CASSTDNTGELFF.

V and J are TRBV5-1 and TRBJ2-4; the TCRdb call, TRBD1, lacks DNA for checking. The germline CDR1 and CDR2 sequences are SGHRS and YFSETQ. The CDR3 totals 14 residues. CDR3 sequence reads: CASSPAVGINIQYF.

This chain connects TRBV6-2 or TRBV6-3 to TRBJ2-1; as DNA is missing, the TRBD1 call by TCRdb cannot be tested. CDR3 length: 15 amino acids. Looked up from germline, CDR1 is MNHEY and CDR2 is SVGEGT. CDR3 sequence: CASSYTGQFIYEQFF.

The V gene is TRBV20-1, the J gene TRBJ2-7; TCRdb outputs TRBD1, but without DNA this stays unchecked. CDR1 DFQATT and CDR2 SNEGSKA come from the germline V gene (reference sequence). The CDR3 length is 12 residues. The CDR3 reads CSAGDRASEQYF.

The chain joins TRBV9 to TRBJ2-1; the TRBD1 assignment by TCRdb is unverifiable without DNA. Germline V gene sequence: CDR1 SGDLS, CDR2 YYNGEE. The CDR3 consists of 13 residues. The CDR3 sequence: CASSATGLDEQFF.

The rearrangement links TRBV29-1 to TRBJ2-1. Germline V gene data show CDR1 as SQVTM and CDR2 as ANQGSEA. CDR3 length: 14 amino acids. This CDR3 reads CSVELGKSYNEQFF.